This TCR beta chain was found in a study of T-cell memory formation after mild COVID-19. The CDR3 has 17 residues. V shed 0 bases, J shed 2 bases, and the junction held 5 bases outside the gene matches. The germline CDR1 and CDR2 sequences are SGHTA and FQGNSA. Notes on the study in general: A balance of CD4 and CD8 characterized clones contracting day 15 to 85, whereas later expanders leaned CD4+.

TCRdb re-called the 5' RACE reads through MiXCR, storing one row per CDR3 protein. The sample includes about 400,000 distinct CDR3 sequences, roughly 26% of them seen just once. This clonotype was detected only a few times. Its antigen is still unknown. Sequencing used PBMCs or a T cell subset sorted from them (not recorded which). This receptor was identified in an adult woman who had mild COVID-19 (a few samples of this study predate the infection). Cell type and time point are not known. The chain couples TRBV7-2 to TRBJ2-3, with 10 bases lining up with TRBD2. In DNA, the CDR3 is TGTGCCAGCAGCTTAGCAAGGACTAGCGGTTCCACAGATACGCAGTATTTT. Translating gives CASSLARTSGSTDTQYF.